Following are 16 T cell receptor beta chains from one sample sequenced in a study of T-cell reconstitution after alpha-beta-depleted transplantation in children. Unique molecular identifiers were used to barcode this TCRbeta library. Via MiXCR, TCRdb re-called the PCR reads, giving one row per CDR3 protein. This table has fewer than 700,000 distinct CDR3 sequences, over 10% appearing once. The sequenced sample was PBMCs, mostly from graft donor cells, obtained 360 days after TCRalphabeta/CD19-depleted stem cell transplant. These receptors were collected from a male patient aged 10-17 years who had a stem cell transplant for acute myeloid leukemia, so the T cells may come from the graft donor.

This clonotype was counted at least ten times. This chain joins TRBV28 and TRBJ2-1; no clear D gene. Germline CDR1 reads MDHEN; CDR2 reads SYDVKM. The ends were cut back, 6 bases at V and 8 bases at J, with 11 bases in the middle. The CDR3 has 12 residues. CDR3 residues: CASSPTRHEQFF. CDR3 in DNA: TGTGCCAGCAGCCCCACGAGGCATGAGCAGTTCTTC.

V is TRBV6-2 or TRBV6-3 and J is TRBJ2-3, with 8 bases fitting TRBD2. Germline-derived CDR1 and CDR2 are MNHEY and SVGEGT. V lost 5 bases, J lost 0 bases, and 10 bases stayed unmatched. The CDR3 is made up of 17 amino acids. CDR3 region: CASSRNPGGSSTDTQYF. CDR3 nucleotide sequence: TGTGCCAGCAGTCGAAATCCGGGGGGGTCTAGCACAGATACGCAGTATTTT.

In its sample, this clonotype was seen a few times. This chain joins TRBV29-1 and TRBJ2-2; D is possibly TRBD1 (6 bases). Per the germline V gene, CDR1 is SQVTM and CDR2 is ANQGSEA. The CDR3 is made up of 14 amino acids. Trimming took 6 bases from V and 1 from J, leaving 12 bases between them. CDR3 nucleotide sequence: TGCAGCGTCCCGGACAGCCTGAACACCGGGGAGCTGTTTTTT. This encodes CSVPDSLNTGELFF.

The V and J genes are TRBV30 and TRBJ2-7, with D unclear. The CDR3 sequence is 13 residues long. V lost 3 bases and J lost 2, with 11 bases in between. Germline assignment: CDR1 GTSNPN and CDR2 SVGIG (reference sequence). The CDR3, as DNA: TGTGCCTGGAGAAGGGTCCCAACCTACGAGCAGTACTTC. As protein: CAWRRVPTYEQYF.

This clonotype has a handful of counts. The chain combines TRBV29-1 with TRBJ1-1; the D is unclear. In germline, CDR1 is SQVTM, CDR2 ANQGSEA. V was pared by 0 bases and J by 0 bases, with 5 bases between. The CDR3 length is 13 residues. Here the CDR3 DNA reads TGCAGCGTTGAAGATCTGGTGAACACTGAAGCTTTCTTT. Translated, it gives CSVEDLVNTEAFF.

In this sample, this clonotype turned up a few times. V gene TRBV14 combines with J gene TRBJ2-2; 10 nucleotides agree with TRBD2. J was trimmed by 6 bases and V by 1 base; bases with no gene match: 5. The CDR3 runs to 16 residues. In germline, CDR1 is SGHDN, CDR2 FVKESK. The CDR3 coding sequence is TGTGCCAGCAGCCAAGTCCTAGCGGGAGTGGCCGGGGAGCTGTTTTTT. It specifies CASSQVLAGVAGELFF.

V and J are TRBV28 and TRBJ1-2; perhaps TRBD1 as D (6 bases). Trimming left V 3 bases short and J 8 bases short, with 13 bases between. CDR1 is MDHEN and CDR2 is SYDVKM in the germline V gene. The CDR3 has 13 residues. The CDR3 DNA is TGTGCCAGCAGTTTTATCGGGGGGCTAGGCTACACCTTC. Protein: CASSFIGGLGYTF.

This clonotype has more than one count but fewer than ten. The chain employs TRBV27 and TRBJ1-1; D remains unclear. V was trimmed by 0 bases and J by 11 bases, leaving 7 bases between them. The CDR3 runs 11 residues. In germline, CDR1 is MNHEY, CDR2 SMNVEV (reference sequence). The chain's CDR3 is CASSLSTSAFF. The CDR3 coding sequence is TGTGCCAGCAGTTTATCGACCTCTGCTTTCTTT.

This clonotype came up many times. V and J are TRBV7-2 and TRBJ2-3, with TRBD2 identical over 7 bases. Unmatched junction bases numbered 22, after V lost 5 bases and J lost 11 bases. Germline V gene data show CDR1 as SGHTA and CDR2 as FQGNSA. The CDR3 contains 17 residues. The CDR3, as DNA: TGTGCCAGCAGCCGCCCCAGTCCTTCGGGCGGGAGTATGATGCAGTATTTT. As protein: CASSRPSPSGGSMMQYF.

The rearrangement joins TRBV7-3 to TRBJ2-5; no clear D gene. Trimming cost V 4 bases and J 4 bases, with 10 bases left between them. Germline-derived CDR1 and CDR2 are SGHTA and FQGTGA. This CDR3 has 13 residues. The CDR3 DNA sequence: TGTGCCAGCAGCTGGGGAATCCGAGAGACCCAGTACTTC. It specifies CASSWGIRETQYF.

CDR3: CASSYEQGAGDQPQHF. DNA of the CDR3: TGTGCCAGCAGTTACGAACAGGGGGCTGGGGACCAGCCCCAGCATTTT. The chain has TRBV28 and TRBJ1-5; 9 nucleotides align to TRBD1. There are 16 residues in the CDR3. CDR1 MDHEN and CDR2 SYDVKM come from the germline V gene. After removal of 4 bases from V and 7 bases from J, the junction contained 11 bases not matched to a gene.

The sample holds many counts of this clonotype. The V gene is TRBV20-1, the J gene TRBJ1-6; D is possibly TRBD1 (6 bases). Germline values: CDR1 DFQATT, CDR2 SNEGSKA (reference sequence). The CDR3 runs to 15 residues. V was trimmed by 1 base and J by 5 bases, leaving 12 bases between them. CDR3 nucleotides: TGCAGTGCTAGAGGCCAACAGGGAAATAATTCACCCCTCCACTTT. Translated: CSARGQQGNNSPLHF.

This chain uses TRBV9 with TRBJ1-1; perhaps TRBD1 as D (6 bases). Per the germline V gene, CDR1 is SGDLS and CDR2 is YYNGEE. The CDR3 runs to 13 residues. Between the trimmed V and J ends, which lost 3 bases and 7 bases, there was a span of 13 bases. The CDR3, as DNA: TGTGCCAGCAGCGCCGGGACACTAGTTGAAGCTTTCTTT. Protein product: CASSAGTLVEAFF.

This clonotype has a handful of counts. The chain couples TRBV12-3 or TRBV12-4 to TRBJ2-5, with TRBD2 identical over 7 bases. The CDR3 runs to 15 residues. V lost 3 bases and J lost 4; bases outside the gene matches: 8. This chain's CDR3 is CASSFGLADSETQYF. CDR3 DNA sequence: TGTGCCAGCAGTTTTGGGCTAGCGGATTCAGAGACCCAGTACTTC.

This clonotype was detected only a few times. The V and J genes are TRBV29-1 and TRBJ2-3; 7 nucleotides match TRBD1. The germline V gene encodes CDR1 SQVTM and CDR2 ANQGSEA. The CDR3 spans 16 residues. J gave up 0 bases and V 6 bases, and 12 bases lay outside the gene matches. Here the CDR3 DNA reads TGCAGCGTCCATCCCAGGGGCAGGGGGAGCACAGATACGCAGTATTTT. This gives the protein CSVHPRGRGSTDTQYF.

The sample holds many counts of this clonotype. The CDR3 is CASSSGRMVTYEQYF. For the CDR3, the DNA is TGTGCCAGCAGCTCTGGGAGAATGGTTACCTACGAGCAGTACTTC. The gene calls are TRBV28 and TRBJ2-7; tentative D call: TRBD2 (5 bases). The length of the CDR3 is 15 residues. CDR1 and CDR2 from the germline V gene are MDHEN and SYDVKM. The V gene lost 6 bases and the J gene lost 2 bases, with 17 bases spanning the gap.